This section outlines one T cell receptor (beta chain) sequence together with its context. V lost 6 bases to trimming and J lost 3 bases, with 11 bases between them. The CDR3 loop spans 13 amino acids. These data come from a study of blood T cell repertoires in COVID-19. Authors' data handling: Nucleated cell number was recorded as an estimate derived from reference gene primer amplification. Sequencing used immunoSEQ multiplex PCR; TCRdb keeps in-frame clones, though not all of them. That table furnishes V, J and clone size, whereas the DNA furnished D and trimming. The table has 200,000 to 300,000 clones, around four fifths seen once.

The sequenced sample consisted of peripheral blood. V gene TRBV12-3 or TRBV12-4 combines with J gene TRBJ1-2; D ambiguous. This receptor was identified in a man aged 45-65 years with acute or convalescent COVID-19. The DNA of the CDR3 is TGTGCCAGCAGCCGACGAACAGACTATGGCTACACCTTC. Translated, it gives CASSRRTDYGYTF.